The present entry profiles one T cell receptor beta chain with its context. V gave up 4 bases and J gave up 3 bases, with 17 bases separating them. The CDR3 is 15 amino acids. In germline, CDR1 is SGHRS, CDR2 YFSETQ. TCRdb itself ran the RT-PCR reads through MiXCR, one entry per CDR3 protein. The table shows over 150,000 distinct CDR3 sequences, with more than 35% occurring only once. The entry originates in a study of patients and donors after allogeneic stem cell transplantation. Sequencing used blood, either unsorted or a sorted T cell fraction (not recorded which). The V gene is TRBV5-1, the J gene TRBJ2-7; D may be TRBD1 (6 bases). This clonotype was sampled from a human donor who was either an allogeneic HSCT recipient or a stem cell or donor lymphocyte infusion donor (not recorded which). It is not recorded whose cells these are; they may come from a transplant donor. Here the CDR3 reads CASSQDLGAYYEQYF. The CDR3 DNA sequence: TGCGCCAGCAGCCAGGACCTGGGGGCTTACTACGAGCAGTACTTC.